This T cell receptor beta chain was sequenced in a study of T-cell memory formation after mild COVID-19. Study-level findings and limits: Memory from before infection featured some responding clones, which suggests cross-reactive memory joined.

This clonotype showed up just a few times. Its antigen remains unknown. CDR3 length: 14 amino acids. The V and J ends lost 6 bases and 0 bases respectively, with 11 bases between them. The germline V gene has CDR1 MNHEY and CDR2 SMNVEV (reference sequence). TCRdb re-called the 5' RACE reads with MiXCR, one entry per CDR3 protein. Seen here are about 400,000 distinct CDR3 sequences, roughly 18% observed once, and the top ten hold under 25%. Material for sequencing was PBMCs or a T cell subset sorted from them (not recorded which). This TCR came from a man between 18 and 29 years old who had mild COVID-19 (a few samples of this study predate the infection). Cell type and time point are not known. The chain combines TRBV27 with TRBJ1-1, with TRBD1 as a possible D gene (6 bases). The CDR3 protein is CASRVTGMNTEAFF. The CDR3 coding sequence is TGTGCCAGCAGGGTGACAGGAATGAACACTGAAGCTTTCTTT.